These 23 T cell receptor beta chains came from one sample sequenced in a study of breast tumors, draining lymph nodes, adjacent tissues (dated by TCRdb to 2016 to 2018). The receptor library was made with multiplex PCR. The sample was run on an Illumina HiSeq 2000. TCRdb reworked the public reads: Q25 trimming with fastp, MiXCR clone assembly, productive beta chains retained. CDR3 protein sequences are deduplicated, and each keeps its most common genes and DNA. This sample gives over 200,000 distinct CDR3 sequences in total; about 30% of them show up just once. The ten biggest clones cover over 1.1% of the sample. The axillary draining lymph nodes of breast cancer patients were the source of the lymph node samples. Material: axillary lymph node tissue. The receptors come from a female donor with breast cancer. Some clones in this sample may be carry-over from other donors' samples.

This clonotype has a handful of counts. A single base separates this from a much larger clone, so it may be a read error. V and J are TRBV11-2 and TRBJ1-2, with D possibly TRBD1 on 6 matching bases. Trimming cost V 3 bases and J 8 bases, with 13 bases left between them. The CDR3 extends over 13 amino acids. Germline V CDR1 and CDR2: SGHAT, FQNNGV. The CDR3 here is CASSFSGATGYTF. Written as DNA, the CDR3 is TGTGCCAGCAGCTTCTCGGGGGCAACCGGCTACACCTTC.

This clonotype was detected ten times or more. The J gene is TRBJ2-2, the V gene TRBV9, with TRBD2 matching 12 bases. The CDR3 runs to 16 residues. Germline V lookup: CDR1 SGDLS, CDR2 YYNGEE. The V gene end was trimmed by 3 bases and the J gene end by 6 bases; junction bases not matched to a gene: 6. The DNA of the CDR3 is TGTGCCAGCAGCGAGACTAGCGGGAGTGGGGCCGGGGAGCTGTTTTTT. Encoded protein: CASSETSGSGAGELFF. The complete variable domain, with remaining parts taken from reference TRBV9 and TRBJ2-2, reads DSGVTQTPKHLITATGQRVTLRCSPRSGDLSVYWYQQSLDQGLQFLIQYYNGEERAKGNILERFSAQQFPDLHSELNLSSLELGDSALYFCASSETSGSGAGELFFGEGSRLTVL.

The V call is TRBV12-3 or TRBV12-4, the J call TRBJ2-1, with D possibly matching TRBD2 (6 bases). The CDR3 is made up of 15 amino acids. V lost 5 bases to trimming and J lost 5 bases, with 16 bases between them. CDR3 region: CASSTRLGGNNEQFF. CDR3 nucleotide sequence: TGTGCCAGCAGTACCCGACTGGGGGGAAACAATGAGCAGTTCTTC.

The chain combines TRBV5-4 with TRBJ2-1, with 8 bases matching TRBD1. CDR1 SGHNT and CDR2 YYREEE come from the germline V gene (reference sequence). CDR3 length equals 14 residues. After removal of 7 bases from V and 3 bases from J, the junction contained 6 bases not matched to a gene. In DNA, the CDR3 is TGTGCCAGCGGGACCGGGACAGGCTACAATGAGCAGTTCTTC. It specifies CASGTGTGYNEQFF.

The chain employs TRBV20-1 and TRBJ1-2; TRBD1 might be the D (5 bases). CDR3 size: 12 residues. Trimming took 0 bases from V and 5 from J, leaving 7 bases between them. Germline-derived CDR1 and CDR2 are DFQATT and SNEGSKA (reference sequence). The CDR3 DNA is TGCAGTGCTAGAGAGACAGCGTATGGCTACACCTTC. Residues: CSARETAYGYTF.

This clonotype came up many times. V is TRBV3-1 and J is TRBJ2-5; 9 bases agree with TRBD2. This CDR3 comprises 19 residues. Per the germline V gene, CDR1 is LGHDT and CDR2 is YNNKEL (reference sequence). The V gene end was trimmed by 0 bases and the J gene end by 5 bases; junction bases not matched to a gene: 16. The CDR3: CASSQERGAGTSSPETQYF. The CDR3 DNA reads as TGTGCCAGCAGCCAAGAAAGGGGGGCCGGGACTAGCAGTCCGGAGACCCAGTACTTC.

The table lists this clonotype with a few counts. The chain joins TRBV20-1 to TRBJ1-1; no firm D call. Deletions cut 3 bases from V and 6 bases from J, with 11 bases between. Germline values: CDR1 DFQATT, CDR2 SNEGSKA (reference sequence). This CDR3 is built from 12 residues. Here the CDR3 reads CSARGQRAEAFF. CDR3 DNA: TGCAGTGCTAGGGGCCAGAGGGCTGAAGCTTTCTTT.

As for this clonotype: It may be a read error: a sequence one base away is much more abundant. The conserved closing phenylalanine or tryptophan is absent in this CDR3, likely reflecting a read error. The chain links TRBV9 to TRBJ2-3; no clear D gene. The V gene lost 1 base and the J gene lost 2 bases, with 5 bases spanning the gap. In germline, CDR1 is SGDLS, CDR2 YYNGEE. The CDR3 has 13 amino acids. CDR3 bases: TGTGCCAGCAGCGTATCAATCACAGATACGCAGTATTCT. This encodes CASSVSITDTQYS.

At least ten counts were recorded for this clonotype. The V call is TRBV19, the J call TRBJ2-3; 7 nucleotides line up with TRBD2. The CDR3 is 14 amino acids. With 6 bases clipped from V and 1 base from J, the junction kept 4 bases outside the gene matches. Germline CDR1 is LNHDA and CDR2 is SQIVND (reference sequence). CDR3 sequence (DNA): TGTGCCAGTAGCCCCGCGGGGGGCACAGATACGCAGTATTTT. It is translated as CASSPAGGTDTQYF.

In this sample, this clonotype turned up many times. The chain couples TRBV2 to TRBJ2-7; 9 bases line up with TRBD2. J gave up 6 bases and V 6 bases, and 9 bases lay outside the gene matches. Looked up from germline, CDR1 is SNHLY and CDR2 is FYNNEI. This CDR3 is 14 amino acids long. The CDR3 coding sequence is TGTGCCAGCAGGGCGGGAGGGCCGGTCGCCGAGCAGTACTTC. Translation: CASRAGGPVAEQYF.

This CDR3 reads CASSDHRRGQFNEKLFF. As DNA, the CDR3 is TGTGCCAGCAGTGACCACCGGCGGGGACAGTTTAATGAAAAACTGTTTTTT. V and J are TRBV6-9 and TRBJ1-4; TRBD1 matches 7 bases. This CDR3 has 17 residues. V trimming: 5 bases; J trimming: 4 bases; junction bases outside the gene matches: 13. Germline V gene data show CDR1 as MNHGY and CDR2 as SVAAGI.

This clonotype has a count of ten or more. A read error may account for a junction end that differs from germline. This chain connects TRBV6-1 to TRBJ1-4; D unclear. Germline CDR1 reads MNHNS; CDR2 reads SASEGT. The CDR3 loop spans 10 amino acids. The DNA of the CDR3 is TGTGCCAGCAGTGAGAGGTATAGGGTTTTT. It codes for CASSERYRVF.

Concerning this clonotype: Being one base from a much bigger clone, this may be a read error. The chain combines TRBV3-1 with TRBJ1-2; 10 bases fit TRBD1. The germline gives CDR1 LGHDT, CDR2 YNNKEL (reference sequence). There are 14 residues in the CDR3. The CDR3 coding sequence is TGTGCCAGCAACCAAGACAGGGGGCAGGGTGGCTACACCTTC. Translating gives CASNQDRGQGGYTF.

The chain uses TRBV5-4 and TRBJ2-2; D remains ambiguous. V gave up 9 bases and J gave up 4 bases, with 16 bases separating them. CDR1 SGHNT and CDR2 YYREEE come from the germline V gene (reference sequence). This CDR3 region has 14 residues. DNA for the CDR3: TGTGCCACCCGATGGTGGGCGACCACCGGGGAGCTGTTTTTT. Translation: CATRWWATTGELFF. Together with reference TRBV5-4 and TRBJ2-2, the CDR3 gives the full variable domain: ETGVTQSPTHLIKTRGQQVTLRCSSQSGHNTVSWYQQALGQGPQFIFQYYREEENGRGNFPPRFSGLQFPNYSSELNVNALELDDSALYLCATRWWATTGELFFGEGSRLTVL.

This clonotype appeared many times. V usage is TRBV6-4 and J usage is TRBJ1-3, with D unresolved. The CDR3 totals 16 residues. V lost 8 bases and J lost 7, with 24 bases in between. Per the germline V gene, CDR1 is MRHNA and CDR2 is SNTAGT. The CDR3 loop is CASHPRASGRRNTIYF. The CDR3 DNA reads TGTGCCAGCCACCCGCGGGCCAGCGGACGGCGGAACACCATATATTTT.

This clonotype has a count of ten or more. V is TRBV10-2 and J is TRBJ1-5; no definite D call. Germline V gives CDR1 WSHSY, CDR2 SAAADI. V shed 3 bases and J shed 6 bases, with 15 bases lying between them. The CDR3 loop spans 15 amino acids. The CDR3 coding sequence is TGCGCCAGCAGTGACGGGGATAAGTTCGGTCAGCCCCAGCATTTT. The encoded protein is CASSDGDKFGQPQHF.

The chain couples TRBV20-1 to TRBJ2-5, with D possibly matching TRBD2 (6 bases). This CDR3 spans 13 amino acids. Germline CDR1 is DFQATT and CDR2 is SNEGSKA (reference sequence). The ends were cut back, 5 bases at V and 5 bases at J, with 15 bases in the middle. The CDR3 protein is CSALRGMGETQYF. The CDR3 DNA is TGCAGTGCTCTCCGGGGGATGGGGGAGACCCAGTACTTC.

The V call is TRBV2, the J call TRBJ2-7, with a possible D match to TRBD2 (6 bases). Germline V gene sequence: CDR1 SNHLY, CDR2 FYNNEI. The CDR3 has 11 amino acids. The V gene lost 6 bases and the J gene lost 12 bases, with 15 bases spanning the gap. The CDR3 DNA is TGTGCCAGCAGCTGGGACTGGGATTGGTACTTC. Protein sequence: CASSWDWDWYF.

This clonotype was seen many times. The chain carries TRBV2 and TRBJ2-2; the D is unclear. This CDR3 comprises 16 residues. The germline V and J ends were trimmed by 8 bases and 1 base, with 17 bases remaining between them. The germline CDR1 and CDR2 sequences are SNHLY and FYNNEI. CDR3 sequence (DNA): TGTGCCAGCGCCCTGGGCGTTTTGGGGAACACCGGGGAGCTGTTTTTT. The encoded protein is CASALGVLGNTGELFF.

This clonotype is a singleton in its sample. CDR3 in DNA: TGTGCCAGCATCCGAATAGGGGACTATGGCTACACCTTC. Translated, it gives CASIRIGDYGYTF. The V gene is TRBV6-5, the J gene TRBJ1-2; possibly TRBD1 for D (5 bases). CDR3 length: 13 residues. Germline V gene data show CDR1 as MNHEY and CDR2 as SVGAGI. The V gene lost 7 bases and the J gene lost 3 bases, with 12 bases spanning the gap.

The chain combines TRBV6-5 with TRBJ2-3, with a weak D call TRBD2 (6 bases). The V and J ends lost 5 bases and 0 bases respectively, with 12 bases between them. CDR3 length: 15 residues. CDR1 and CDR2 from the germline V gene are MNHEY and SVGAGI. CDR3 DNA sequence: TGTGCCAGCAGTCACCGGGGGTCTAGCACAGATACGCAGTATTTT. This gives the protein CASSHRGSSTDTQYF.

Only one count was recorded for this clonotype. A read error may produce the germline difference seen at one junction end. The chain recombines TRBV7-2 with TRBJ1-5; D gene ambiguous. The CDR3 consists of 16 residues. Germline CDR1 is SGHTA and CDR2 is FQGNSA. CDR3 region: CASSGWAGVNNEPQHF. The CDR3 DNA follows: TGTGCCAGCAGCGGCTGGGCGGGAGTCAACAATGAGCCCCAGCATTTT.

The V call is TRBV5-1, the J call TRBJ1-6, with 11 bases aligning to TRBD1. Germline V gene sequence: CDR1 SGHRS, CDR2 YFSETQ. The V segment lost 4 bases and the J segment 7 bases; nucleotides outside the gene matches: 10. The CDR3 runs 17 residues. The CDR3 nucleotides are TGCGCCAGCAGCACCAACCCGGGACAGGGGGGAAATTCACCCCTCCACTTT. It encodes CASSTNPGQGGNSPLHF.